This is a list of T cell receptor beta chains from one sample in a study of T cell changes during pregnancy in multiple sclerosis. This table comes from immunoSEQ multiplex PCR, and its TCRdb copy is limited to in-frame clones, with some not included. The profile shows roughly 20,000 clones, 87% of them singletons. Material: CD8+ T cells from peripheral blood mononuclear cells, obtained in the third trimester of pregnancy. The source of these receptors is a female donor in good health, enrolled as a control in a pregnancy study. Both conserved end residues are part of each CDR3. A D gene is named only where the DNA matches it firmly. Part of the rows lack a size; the others show once, few, many or a class for expanded clones.

j_call v_call cdr3_length clone_size d_call cdr3_nt cdr3_aa
TRBJ2-3 TRBV5-4 15 . . TGTGCCAGCAGCTTGTACACGGAGGGTGTAGATACGCAGTATTTT CASSLYTEGVDTQYF
TRBJ2-3 TRBV27 14 . TRBD2 TGTGCCAGCAGTTTCCTGGCGGGAGTAGATACGCAGTATTTT CASSFLAGVDTQYF
TRBJ2-3 TRBV28 15 . TRBD2 TGTGCCAGCAGTTTAGAGCGGGGACGCACAGATACGCAGTATTTT CASSLERGRTDTQYF
TRBJ2-1 TRBV27 13 . TRBD2 TGTGCCAGCAGTGCCGGGACTAGCTTTGAGCAGTTCTTC CASSAGTSFEQFF
TRBJ1-1 TRBV9 16 . . TGTGCCAGCAGCGTAGTCACAGAGGGTCCGAGCACTGAAGCTTTCTTT CASSVVTEGPSTEAFF
TRBJ1-5 TRBV27 13 . . TGTGCCAGCAGTTTAGGCCCTCAGCGGCCCCAGCATTTT CASSLGPQRPQHF
TRBJ2-1 TRBV7-8 16 . TRBD1 TGTGCCAGCAGCGCCTGGGGGACAGGGAGTCGCAATGAGCAGTTCTTC CASSAWGTGSRNEQFF
TRBJ1-1 TRBV19 11 few . TGTGCCAGTACCGCTGGACTGCAAGCTTTCTTT CASTAGLQAFF
TRBJ1-5 TRBV28 14 . TRBD1 TGTGCCAGCAGCCAGACAGGGCACAATCAGCCCCAGCATTTT CASSQTGHNQPQHF
TRBJ2-3 TRBV5-6 16 . TRBD2 TGTGCCAGCAGCTTGGTAGATAGCGGGGGGGGAGATACGCAGTATTTT CASSLVDSGGGDTQYF
TRBJ1-1 TRBV19 12 few . TGTGCCAGTCGGACAGCCAACACTGAAGCTTTCTTT CASRTANTEAFF
TRBJ1-4 TRBV28 14 once TRBD1 TGTGCCAGCAGCCTACAGGGGGCTGGAGAAAAACTGTTTTTT CASSLQGAGEKLFF
TRBJ1-5 TRBV4-1 14 . . TGCGCCAGCAGACACACAGGTTCCAATCAGCCCCAGCATTTT CASRHTGSNQPQHF
TRBJ1-2 TRBV18 15 . TRBD1 TGTGCCAGCTCACCCCTGGACAGGGGAGGACATGGCTACACCTTC CASSPLDRGGHGYTF
TRBJ2-1 TRBV27 15 . . TGTGCCAGCAGTTGGGGGGTGGGAACCTACAATGAGCAGTTCTTC CASSWGVGTYNEQFF
TRBJ2-3 TRBV19 13 . . TGTGCCAGTAGTCCCTTCAGGGCAGATACGCAGTATTTT CASSPFRADTQYF
TRBJ2-5 TRBV21-1 17 . . TGTGCCAGCAGCAAAGGAGCTGGACTAGCGGGAGGAGAGACCCAGTACTTC CASSKGAGLAGGETQYF
TRBJ1-1 TRBV6-1 13 . . TGTGCCAGCAGTGTCGGAGAGAACACTGAAGCTTTCTTT CASSVGENTEAFF
TRBJ2-7 TRBV28 14 once . TGTGCCAGCAGTTTAATGGTGAGCTCCTACGAGCAGTACTTC CASSLMVSSYEQYF
TRBJ1-5 TRBV4-1 14 . . TGCGCCAGCAGCCAAGAGGGGGGTAATCAGCCCCAGCATTTT CASSQEGGNQPQHF
TRBJ2-3 TRBV29-1 16 . TRBD1 TGCAGCGCCCGAACTACCGGGACAGCTAGCACAGATACGCAGTATTTT CSARTTGTASTDTQYF
TRBJ2-3 TRBV6-4 15 many TRBD2 TGTGCCAGCAGTCCCGTAGCGGGAGCCTCAGATACGCAGTATTTT CASSPVAGASDTQYF
TRBJ1-4 TRBV5-6 14 . TRBD1 TGTGCCAGCAGCTCGGGGACAGGGAAGGAAAAACTGTTTTTT CASSSGTGKEKLFF
TRBJ1-1 TRBV6-1 14 . . TGTGCCAGCAGTGACTTACAAATGAACACTGAAGCTTTCTTT CASSDLQMNTEAFF
TRBJ2-7 TRBV4-2 16 . . TGTGCCAGCAGCCAAGCCGAGACTACCCCCTCCTACGAGCAGTACTTC CASSQAETTPSYEQYF
TRBJ2-7 TRBV2 13 . . TGTGCCAGCAGTGAAAAGCGGCCCTACGAGCAGTACTTC CASSEKRPYEQYF
TRBJ1-1 TRBV4-1 14 . . TGCGCCAGCAGCCAAGGAGCCGGGAACACTGAAGCTTTCTTT CASSQGAGNTEAFF
TRBJ2-4 TRBV2 14 . TRBD1 TGTGCCAGCAGTGGGGCACAGGGGGCGGACATTCAGTACTTC CASSGAQGADIQYF
TRBJ2-7 TRBV7-9 17 . TRBD2 TGTGCCAGCAGCCCTCGGGAACTAGCGGCTATCTCCTACGAGCAGTACTTC CASSPRELAAISYEQYF
TRBJ2-1 TRBV6-4 15 . . TGTGCCAGCAGTCAACAGGGTAGCTCCTACAATGAGCAGTTCTTC CASSQQGSSYNEQFF
TRBJ1-2 TRBV4-1 17 . . TGCGCCAGCAGCCAAGGGTCCAACCAACAGGGCCCCTATGGCTACACCTTC CASSQGSNQQGPYGYTF
TRBJ2-7 TRBV7-9 16 . TRBD2 TGTGCCAGCAGCCCCGGGACTAGCGGGAGTCGGTACGAGCAGTACTTC CASSPGTSGSRYEQYF
TRBJ1-5 TRBV27 15 . . TGTGCCAGCAGTTTATCCAGGGGTAGCAATCAGCCCCAGCATTTT CASSLSRGSNQPQHF
TRBJ2-7 TRBV6-1 15 . TRBD2 TGTGCCAGCAGTGAAGCTAGCGGGGGGGCCTACGAGCAGTACTTC CASSEASGGAYEQYF
TRBJ2-2 TRBV4-3 18 . TRBD2 TGCGCCAGCAGCCCCTGGGGGGTAGCGGGAGTCCCCACCGGGGAGCTGTTTTTT CASSPWGVAGVPTGELFF
TRBJ2-3 TRBV5-1 15 . TRBD2 TGCGCCAGCAGCTTAGGCGGGGGGGGGCCAGATACGCAGTATTTT CASSLGGGGPDTQYF
TRBJ1-2 TRBV2 10 . . TGTGCCAGCGCGGGACTCGGCTACACCTTC CASAGLGYTF
TRBJ2-2 TRBV29-1 13 . TRBD2 TGCAGCGTTTGGCGGGAGAGGACCGGGGAGCTGTTTTTT CSVWRERTGELFF
TRBJ1-5 TRBV27 14 . . TGTGCCAGCAGTCCAGGGCTACAGGGTCAGCCCCAGCATTTT CASSPGLQGQPQHF
TRBJ2-7 TRBV6-1 14 . TRBD2 TGTGCCAGCACGATACTAGCGGGATCCCACGAGCAGTACTTC CASTILAGSHEQYF
TRBJ2-6 TRBV7-8 15 . . TGTGCCAGCAGCTTTTCACTCTCTGGGGCCAACGTCCTGACTTTC CASSFSLSGANVLTF
TRBJ2-7 TRBV9 14 . TRBD1 TGTGCCAGCGGAACAGGGGGCTTTTCGGGAGAGCAGTACTTC CASGTGGFSGEQYF
TRBJ2-6 TRBV4-1 15 . TRBD1 TGCGCCAGCAGCCTTGGGACAGCTGGGGCCAACGTCCTGACTTTC CASSLGTAGANVLTF
TRBJ2-7 TRBV7-9 11 . . TGTGCCAGCAGCTCATACTTCGAGCAGTACTTC CASSSYFEQYF
TRBJ2-3 TRBV10-3 16 . TRBD2 TGTGCCATCAGTGAGGCTAGCGGGGGGGTCACAGATACGCAGTATTTT CAISEASGGVTDTQYF
TRBJ1-5 TRBV21-1 19 . . TGTGCCAGCAGCAAAGAATCCGCCGACAGGGGGAGTAGCAATCAGCCCCAGCATTTT CASSKESADRGSSNQPQHF
TRBJ2-2 TRBV7-9 15 . . TGTGCCAGCAGCTTAAAGGGGTTATACACCGGGGAGCTGTTTTTT CASSLKGLYTGELFF
TRBJ2-7 TRBV18 15 . TRBD2 TGTGCCAGCTCACCACCTCCTGGGCGGGAGTTCCGGCAGTACTTC CASSPPPGREFRQYF
TRBJ1-5 TRBV7-6 13 . . TGTGCCAGCAGCTTAGGGACAAATCAGCCCCAGCATTTT CASSLGTNQPQHF